The rows below give T cell receptor beta chains drawn from one sample of a study of radiotherapy plus CTLA-4 blockade in lung cancer. The method was immunoSEQ multiplex PCR; TCRdb's version includes in-frame clones alone and lacks a portion of them. Among about 120,000 clones listed, approximately 90% were seen once. This material consisted of peripheral blood, taken from a patient treated with radiotherapy plus ipilimumab. These receptors were taken from a human donor with non-small cell lung cancer that progressed on radiotherapy plus ipilimumab. CDR3s include the opening cysteine and the closing phenylalanine or tryptophan. A D gene is named only where the DNA matches it firmly. Clone size is given for some rows only: seen once, a few or many times, or a class if the clone is expanded.

V gene	J gene	D gene	clone size	CDR3 DNA	CDR3 protein
TRBV27	TRBJ2-7	TRBD2	once	TGTGCCAGCAGTGGGGAGCGGGGCCAACAGTCCTACGAGCAGTACTTC	CASSGERGQQSYEQYF
TRBV7-9	TRBJ2-5	NA	once	TGTGCCAGCATCCAAGGGGAGACCCAGTACTTC	CASIQGETQYF
TRBV19	TRBJ1-1	NA	NA	TGTGCCAGTAGTGGGCTAAGGAACACTGAAGCTTTCTTT	CASSGLRNTEAFF
TRBV6-5	TRBJ1-1	NA	NA	TGTGCCAGCATTAGGAACACTGAAGCTTTCTTT	CASIRNTEAFF
TRBV10-3	TRBJ2-7	NA	NA	TGTGCCATCAGTGAGCCCCAGGGGGGAGGAGAGCAGTACTTC	CAISEPQGGGEQYF
TRBV6-1	TRBJ1-4	NA	NA	TGTGCCAGCAAAACCCCGGGCAAAGTCGAAAAACTGTTTTTT	CASKTPGKVEKLFF
TRBV18	TRBJ2-5	NA	NA	TGTGCCAGCTCACCAATAGCCGCGGAGACCCAGTACTTC	CASSPIAAETQYF
TRBV18	TRBJ1-2	NA	once	TGTGCCAGCTCACGAGGGGTGGACTATGGCTACACCTTC	CASSRGVDYGYTF
TRBV25-1	TRBJ1-1	NA	NA	TGTGCCAGCAGGGGTCCCACCTCAGACACTGAAGCTTTCTTT	CASRGPTSDTEAFF
TRBV27	TRBJ2-2	NA	NA	TGTGCCAGCAGTCCCCGGGACTTACGTCACGCCGGGGAGCTGTTTTTT	CASSPRDLRHAGELFF
TRBV4-1	TRBJ1-1	NA	NA	TGCGCCAGCAGCCCCCGACGAACCTCCTCGATGAACACTGAAGCTTTCTTT	CASSPRRTSSMNTEAFF
TRBV4-2	TRBJ1-2	NA	NA	TGTGCCAGCAGCCATGGGACTGGGAATTATGGCTACACCTTC	CASSHGTGNYGYTF
TRBV5-5	TRBJ2-7	TRBD1	NA	TGTGCCAGCAGCATTCGACAGGGGGTTGATAGAGAGCAGTACTTC	CASSIRQGVDREQYF
TRBV2	TRBJ1-2	TRBD1	NA	TGTGCCAGCCGATTCCCGGGACAGCCAGACTATGGCTACACCTTC	CASRFPGQPDYGYTF
TRBV6-5	TRBJ2-1	TRBD2	NA	TGTGCCAGCAGTTCCCCGGGCGGGAGTGTGTACAATGAGCAGTTCTTC	CASSSPGGSVYNEQFF
TRBV28	TRBJ2-7	NA	NA	TGTGCCAGCAGTTTGTCCTTCGGGACTCAATTCTTC	CASSLSFGTQFF
TRBV18	TRBJ2-1	NA	NA	TGTGCCAGCTCACCACCGGCAGCCTACAATGAGCAGTTCTTC	CASSPPAAYNEQFF
TRBV15	TRBJ1-1	NA	NA	TGTGCCACCAGCAGAGATCGAGGGGGGAACACTGAAGCTTTCTTT	CATSRDRGGNTEAFF
TRBV5-1	TRBJ2-2	NA	NA	TGCGCCAGCAGCGGTAGAAGCACCGGGGAGCTGTTTTTT	CASSGRSTGELFF
TRBV5-1	TRBJ1-2	NA	NA	TGCGCCAGCAGTCCGGGACGAAACTATGGCTACACCTTC	CASSPGRNYGYTF
TRBV23-1	TRBJ2-3	NA	NA	TGCGCCAGCAGTCACGCTACCCGGGACCTCACAGATACGCAGTATTTT	CASSHATRDLTDTQYF
TRBV5-1	TRBJ2-7	TRBD1	NA	TGCGCCAGCAGCTTGAGTGCGGGACAGGGGGGACACGAGCAGTACTTC	CASSLSAGQGGHEQYF
TRBV7-3	TRBJ2-3	NA	NA	TGTGCCAGCAGCTTAATCCCCAGCACGCTAAGGGGAGATACGCAGTATTTT	CASSLIPSTLRGDTQYF
TRBV29-1	TRBJ1-1	TRBD1	NA	TGCAGCGTTGAAAGTCCGGGACAGGGGAGGATGGCTTTCTTT	CSVESPGQGRMAFF